These 11 T cell receptor beta chains were all obtained from the same sample, sequenced in a study of blood T cell repertoires in COVID-19 (dated by TCRdb to 2019 to 2021). Preparation of the library involved the immunoSEQ multiplex PCR assay. TCRdb took over this immuneACCESS table, retaining in-frame rearrangements with V and J assigned. Such tables are incomplete; in checked studies, under half of the missing clones stem from an unresolved V gene, and the remainder is unexplained. The sample profile shows tens of thousands of clones; more than 80% of them were found once. The ten largest clones capture around 27% of the sample. Sequencing was done on a sample of peripheral blood. The source is a woman aged 80 or over with acute or convalescent COVID-19.

This clone was counted once. V and J are TRBV5-1 and TRBJ1-2; D is unresolved. The germline V and J ends were trimmed by 0 bases and 8 bases, with 17 bases remaining between them. Per germline, CDR1 SGHRS and CDR2 YFSETQ. The CDR3 covers 15 residues. The CDR3 bases are TGCGCCAGCAGCTTGGCCCTGGGCCAGGCCGCGGGCTACACCTTC. It codes for CASSLALGQAAGYTF.

This clone was counted only a few times. The chain joins TRBV11-2 to TRBJ1-5; D ambiguous. Per germline, CDR1 SGHAT and CDR2 FQNNGV. V lost 1 base and J lost 7, with 8 bases in between. The CDR3 loop spans 13 amino acids. The CDR3 region has the DNA TGTGCCAGCAGCTTAGGTTCGGGACAGCCCCAGCATTTT. Translating it yields CASSLGSGQPQHF.

V usage is TRBV30 and J usage is TRBJ1-5; TRBD1 matches at 8 bases. The trim removed 0 bases at V and 9 bases at J, leaving 1 base unmatched. The germline V gene has CDR1 GTSNPN and CDR2 SVGIG (reference sequence). This CDR3 is 12 amino acids long. The CDR3 loop reads CAWSVQGGPQHF. CDR3 sequence (DNA): TGTGCCTGGAGTGTACAGGGGGGGCCCCAGCATTTT.

This clone appeared a single time. The chain recombines TRBV2 with TRBJ2-2; TRBD2 matches 8 bases. Looked up from germline, CDR1 is SNHLY and CDR2 is FYNNEI. This CDR3 contains 15 residues. V was pared by 5 bases and J by 4 bases, with 6 bases of the junction left unmatched. The CDR3 DNA follows: TGTGCCAGCAGTCCACAGCGGGAGTTCACCGGGGAGCTGTTTTTT. Translating gives CASSPQREFTGELFF.

The genes are TRBV4-2 and TRBJ2-3; tentative D call: TRBD2 (6 bases). The CDR3 has 17 residues. CDR1 is LGHNA and CDR2 is YNFKEQ in the germline V gene. Trimming took off 4 bases at V and 3 bases at J, with 20 bases between the two ends. CDR3 sequence: CASSPVVSSAKTDTQYF. For the CDR3, the DNA is TGTGCCAGCAGCCCCGTTGTGTCTAGCGCGAAGACAGATACGCAGTATTTT.

This clone was observed once. The CDR3 loop is CASSYSGRAAAGELFF. The CDR3 bases are TGTGCCAGCAGCTATAGCGGGAGGGCCGCCGCCGGGGAGCTGTTTTTT. The rearrangement uses TRBV2 and TRBJ2-2; 11 positions match TRBD2. CDR3 length: 16 residues. Germline CDR1 reads SNHLY; CDR2 reads FYNNEI. The junction had 9 bases not matched to a gene; V was cut back by 6 bases and J by 6 bases.

This clone turned up a few times. This rearrangement joins TRBV6-5 to TRBJ1-5; D is unclear. CDR1 is MNHEY, CDR2 SVGAGI, per germline. Trimming left V 0 bases short and J 7 bases short, with 7 bases between. CDR3 length equals 13 residues. CDR3 protein: CASSYSPGQPQHF. The CDR3 DNA reads TGTGCCAGCAGTTACTCGCCGGGGCAGCCCCAGCATTTT.

The CDR3 reads CTSSERQGFSYEQYF. CDR3 nucleotides: TGCACCAGCAGCGAAAGACAGGGATTCTCCTACGAGCAGTACTTC. This rearrangement joins TRBV1 to TRBJ2-7; the table's D call of TRBD1 was not tested on the DNA. TRBV1 is a known pseudogene. There are 15 residues in the CDR3.

This CDR3 is CASSQEHWSEKLFF. The CDR3 DNA is TGCGCCAGCAGCCAAGAGCATTGGAGTGAAAAACTGTTTTTT. The chain has TRBV4-1 and TRBJ1-4, with unresolved D. CDR1 is MGHRA, CDR2 YSYEKL, per germline. CDR3 size: 14 residues. Trimming cost V 0 bases and J 7 bases, with 9 bases left between them.

This chain connects TRBV7-9 to TRBJ2-1; no reliable D call. The germline V and J ends were trimmed by 11 bases and 2 bases, with 16 bases remaining between them. The germline V gene encodes CDR1 SEHNR and CDR2 FQNEAQ (reference sequence). CDR3 size: 14 residues. CDR3 in DNA: TGTGCCGCGGTGGCTCGAACCCCCTACAATGAGCAGTTCTTC. Translating gives CAAVARTPYNEQFF.

This sequence joins TRBV5-6 and TRBJ2-5; D remains ambiguous. Trimming shortened V by 0 bases and J by 1 base, and 4 bases separated the two germline ends. The CDR3 extends over 13 amino acids. Looked up from germline, CDR1 is SGHDT and CDR2 is YYEEEE. CDR3 nucleotides: TGTGCCAGCAGCTTGGAAGCCCAAGAGACCCAGTACTTC. The encoded protein is CASSLEAQETQYF.